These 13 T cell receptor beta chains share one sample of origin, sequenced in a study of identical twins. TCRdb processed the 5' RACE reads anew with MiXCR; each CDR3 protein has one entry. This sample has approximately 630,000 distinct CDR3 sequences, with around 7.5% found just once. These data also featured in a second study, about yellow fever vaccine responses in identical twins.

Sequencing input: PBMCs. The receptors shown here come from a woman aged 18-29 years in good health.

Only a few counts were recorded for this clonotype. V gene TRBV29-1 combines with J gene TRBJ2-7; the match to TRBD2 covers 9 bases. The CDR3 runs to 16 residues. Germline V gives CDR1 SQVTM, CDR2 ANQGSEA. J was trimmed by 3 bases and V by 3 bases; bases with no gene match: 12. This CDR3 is CSVESDGAGGLYEQYF. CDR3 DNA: TGCAGCGTTGAGTCTGACGGGGCGGGAGGGCTCTACGAGCAGTACTTC.

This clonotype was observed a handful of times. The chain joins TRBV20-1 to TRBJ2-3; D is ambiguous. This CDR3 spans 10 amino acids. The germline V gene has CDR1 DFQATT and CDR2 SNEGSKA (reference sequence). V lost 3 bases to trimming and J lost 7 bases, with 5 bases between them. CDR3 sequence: CSASLNTQYF. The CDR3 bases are TGCAGTGCTAGTTTAAATACGCAGTATTTT.

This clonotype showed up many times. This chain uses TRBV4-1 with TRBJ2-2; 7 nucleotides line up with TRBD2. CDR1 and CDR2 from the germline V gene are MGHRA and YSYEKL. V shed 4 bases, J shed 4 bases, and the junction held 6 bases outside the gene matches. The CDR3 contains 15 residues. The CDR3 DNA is TGCGCCAGCAGCCCCTCTAGCGGACTCACCGGGGAGCTGTTTTTT. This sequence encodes CASSPSSGLTGELFF.

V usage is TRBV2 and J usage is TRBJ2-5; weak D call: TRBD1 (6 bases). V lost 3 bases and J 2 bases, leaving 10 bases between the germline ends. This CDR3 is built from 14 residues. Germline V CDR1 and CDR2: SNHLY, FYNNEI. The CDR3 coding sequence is TGTGCCAGCAGTGACAGGGGAGTTCAAGAGACCCAGTACTTC. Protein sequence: CASSDRGVQETQYF.

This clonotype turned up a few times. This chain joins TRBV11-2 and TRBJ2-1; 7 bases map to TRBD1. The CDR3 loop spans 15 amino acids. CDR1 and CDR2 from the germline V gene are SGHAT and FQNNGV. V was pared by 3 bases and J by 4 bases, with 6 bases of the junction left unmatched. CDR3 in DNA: TGTGCCAGCAGCTTTCGGGACAGTGATTACAATGAGCAGTTCTTC. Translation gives CASSFRDSDYNEQFF. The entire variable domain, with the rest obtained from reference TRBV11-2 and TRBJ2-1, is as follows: EAGVAQSPRYKIIEKRQSVAFWCNPISGHATLYWYQQILGQGPKLLIQFQNNGVVDDSQLPKDRFSAERLKGVDSTLKIQPAKLEDSAVYLCASSFRDSDYNEQFFGPGTRLTVL.

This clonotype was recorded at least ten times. DNA of the CDR3: TGTGCCAGCAAATCTAACTCCGGGACAGGGAAATCTATCCGCTCCTACGAGCAGTACTTC. Amino acids: CASKSNSGTGKSIRSYEQYF. V is TRBV27 and J is TRBJ2-7; 9 nucleotides agree with TRBD1. CDR3 length: 20 amino acids. V gave up 7 bases and J gave up 0 bases; unmatched junction bases: 22. CDR1 and CDR2 from the germline V gene are MNHEY and SMNVEV (reference sequence).

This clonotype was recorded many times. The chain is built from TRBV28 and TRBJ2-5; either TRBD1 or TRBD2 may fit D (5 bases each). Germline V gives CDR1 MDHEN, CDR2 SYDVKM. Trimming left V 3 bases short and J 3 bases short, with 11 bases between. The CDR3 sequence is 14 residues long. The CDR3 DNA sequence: TGTGCCAGCAGTTTGGGGGTACGAGAAGAGACCCAGTACTTC. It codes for CASSLGVREETQYF.

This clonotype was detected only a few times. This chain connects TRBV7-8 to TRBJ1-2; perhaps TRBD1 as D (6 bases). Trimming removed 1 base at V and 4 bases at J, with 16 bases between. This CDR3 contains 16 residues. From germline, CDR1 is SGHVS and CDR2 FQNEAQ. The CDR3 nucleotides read TGTGCCAGCAGCTTAGATCGGGACACCAGCATCTATGGCTACACCTTC. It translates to CASSLDRDTSIYGYTF.

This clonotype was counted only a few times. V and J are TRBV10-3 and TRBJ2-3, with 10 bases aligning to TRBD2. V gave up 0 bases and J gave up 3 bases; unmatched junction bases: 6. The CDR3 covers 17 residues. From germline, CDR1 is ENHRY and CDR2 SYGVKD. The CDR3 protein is CAISESVSGGRTDTQYF. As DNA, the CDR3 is TGTGCCATCAGTGAGTCGGTTAGCGGGGGGCGTACAGATACGCAGTATTTT.

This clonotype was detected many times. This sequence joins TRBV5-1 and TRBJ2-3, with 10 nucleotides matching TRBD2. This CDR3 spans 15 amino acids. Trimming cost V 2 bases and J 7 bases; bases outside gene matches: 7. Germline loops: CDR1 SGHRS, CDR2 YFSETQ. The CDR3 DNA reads TGCGCCAGCAGCTTACCCCTAGCGGGGGTAAATACGCAGTATTTT. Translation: CASSLPLAGVNTQYF.

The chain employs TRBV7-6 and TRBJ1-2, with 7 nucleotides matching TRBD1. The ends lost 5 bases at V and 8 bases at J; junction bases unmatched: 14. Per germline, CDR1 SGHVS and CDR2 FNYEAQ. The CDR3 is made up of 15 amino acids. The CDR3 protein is CASSTLRGPDRGYTF. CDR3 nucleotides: TGTGCCAGCAGCACCTTAAGGGGGCCCGATCGGGGCTACACCTTC.

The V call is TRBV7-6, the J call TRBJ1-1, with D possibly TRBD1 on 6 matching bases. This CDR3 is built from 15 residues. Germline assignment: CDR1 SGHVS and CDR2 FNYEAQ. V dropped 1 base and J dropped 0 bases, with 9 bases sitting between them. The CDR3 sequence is CASSLEGDMNTEAFF. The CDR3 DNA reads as TGTGCCAGCAGCTTAGAGGGGGATATGAACACTGAAGCTTTCTTT. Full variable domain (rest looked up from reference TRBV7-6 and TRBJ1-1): GAGVSQSPRYKVTKRGQDVALRCDPISGHVSLYWYRQALGQGPEFLTYFNYEAQQDKSGLPNDRFSAERPEGSISTLTIQRTEQRDSAMYRCASSLEGDMNTEAFFGQGTRLTVV.

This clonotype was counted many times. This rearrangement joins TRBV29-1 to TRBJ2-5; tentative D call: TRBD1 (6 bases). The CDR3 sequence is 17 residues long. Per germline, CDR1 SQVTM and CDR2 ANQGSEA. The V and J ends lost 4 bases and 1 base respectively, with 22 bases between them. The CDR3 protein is CSVVPQEVGGFQETQYF. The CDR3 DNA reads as TGCAGCGTTGTCCCTCAGGAAGTAGGGGGTTTCCAAGAGACCCAGTACTTC.